The sequence of this T cell receptor (beta chain) was determined in a study of cytomegalovirus exposure and HLA in healthy donors. Whole-study findings and limits: With later analysis, a missense DCLRE1C variant became linked to TCR beta V- and J-gene trimming. TCR beta V segments were, for the most part, productive about 87% or about 30% of the time in an earlier analysis.

As regards this clone: Antigen unknown.

Both 60 Vbeta primers and 13 Jbeta primers went into the PCR. In the study's own analysis: Counted up in a later analysis, unique TCR beta chains came to some 72 million, with around 11 million shared. Here immunoSEQ multiplex PCR was the method, and the copy in TCRdb shows in-frame clones only, minus some. V, J and clone size were drawn from that table, and D and trimming were deduced from the DNA. The sample lists around 170,000 clones, around 77% occurring once. The sequencing sample was made of PBMCs. The source is a man aged 60 to 75 in good health and CMV-seronegative.

The CDR3 nucleotides are TGTGCCAGCACGGAGGGGGCACCCGCCGGAAACACCATATATTTT. Its translation: CASTEGAPAGNTIYF. The genes are TRBV25-1 and TRBJ1-3, with TRBD1 matching over 7 bases. Trimming cost V 7 bases and J 4 bases; bases outside gene matches: 10. The CDR3 sequence is 15 residues long. Germline V gene sequence: CDR1 MGHDK, CDR2 SYGVNS.